The 29 T cell receptor beta chains reported below all come from one sample, sequenced in a study of T cells in women clearing cervical HPV infection. This table comes from immunoSEQ multiplex PCR, and its TCRdb copy is limited to in-frame clones, with some not included. The sample totals around 41,000 clones. Material: blood buffy coat. These receptors were collected from a woman between 18 and 70 years old with a cervical HPV16 infection that either progressed to CIN3+ or cleared (not recorded which).

Of note for this clone: Sequencing ends 3 residues short of the CDR3 end; the germline J gene provides the rest. V is TRBV7-9 and J is TRBJ1-2; perhaps TRBD1 as D (6 bases). This CDR3 comprises 14 residues. CDR1 and CDR2 (germline): SEHNR, FQNEAQ (reference sequence). The V gene lost 1 base and the J gene lost 2 bases, with 8 bases spanning the gap. The CDR3 spells CASSLVTGNYGYTF. Incomplete CDR3 DNA: TGTGCCAGCAGCTTAGTTACAGGGAACTATGGC.

Note on this clone: Read coverage stops 3 residues before the CDR3 terminus; the germline J gene supplies the remainder. V and J are TRBV11-2 and TRBJ1-3, with D possibly matching TRBD1 (6 bases). Germline V gene data show CDR1 as SGHAT and CDR2 as FQNNGV. The ends were cut back, 2 bases at V and 2 bases at J, with 7 bases in the middle. The CDR3 has 14 amino acids. CDR3 DNA, as far as it was read: TGTGCCAGCAGCTTAACAGGGACTGGAAACACC. This codes for CASSLTGTGNT. The entire CDR3 reads CASSLTGTGNTIYF.

As regards this clone: The CDR3 goes on 3 residues after the read ends, and that part is filled in from the germline J gene. The chain couples TRBV18 to TRBJ2-3; 10 bases agree with TRBD2. Trimming cost V 3 bases and J 3 bases; bases outside gene matches: 9. CDR1 and CDR2 (germline): KGHSH, LQKENI. The CDR3 runs to 17 residues. CDR3 protein: CASSPKALAGVTDTQYF. The covered CDR3 bases are TGTGCCAGCTCACCCAAGGCCCTAGCGGGAGTAACAGATACG.

With regard to this clone: The CDR3 end is not reached by the read, which stops 3 residues before it; the germline J gene fills it in. This chain links TRBV7-3 with TRBJ1-2, with D maybe TRBD1 (6 bases). The CDR3 has 12 residues. Germline V CDR1 and CDR2: SGHTA, FQGTGA. CDR3: CASSETGYGYTF. The CDR3 DNA, read in part, is TGTGCCAGCAGCGAGACAGGATACGGC.

To note about this clone: Read data end 3 residues before the CDR3 end; the end is taken from the germline J gene. The rearrangement joins TRBV20-1 to TRBJ2-1; TRBD1 matches at 8 bases. The CDR3 is 15 residues long. J lost 7 bases, V lost 3 bases, and 11 bases had no gene match. Per germline, CDR1 DFQATT and CDR2 SNEGSKA (reference sequence). The part of the CDR3 DNA that was read is TGCAGTGCTAGTCCTGCAGGGGGCTCAGGGAATGAG. This encodes CSASPAGGSGNE. The CDR3 as a whole reads CSASPAGGSGNEQFF.

CDR3 DNA (partial): TGTGCCAGCAGCTTAGATTCGGGACAGTCCTACGAG. Translated, it gives CASSLDSGQSYE. The complete CDR3 protein is CASSLDSGQSYEQYF. This chain connects TRBV11-2 to TRBJ2-7; 7 positions agree with TRBD1. Read coverage stops 3 residues before the CDR3 terminus; the germline J gene supplies the remainder. V shed 0 bases, J shed 1 base, and the junction held 3 bases outside the gene matches. Germline V lookup: CDR1 SGHAT, CDR2 FQNNGV. The CDR3 is 15 residues long.

A note on this clone: Sequencing ends 3 residues short of the CDR3 end; the germline J gene provides the rest. The V call is TRBV2, the J call TRBJ2-2; D not certain. V was shortened by 3 bases and J by 0 bases, with 5 bases between the two germline ends. Germline V lookup: CDR1 SNHLY, CDR2 FYNNEI. The CDR3 length is 14 residues. The CDR3 loop reads CASSDRSNTGELFF. Incomplete CDR3 DNA: TGTGCCAGCAGTGACAGGTCGAACACCGGGGAG.

In the case of this clone: The sequence runs out 3 residues before the end of the CDR3; the remainder is reconstructed from the germline J gene. The chain employs TRBV7-8 and TRBJ2-1, with unresolved D. Germline V gene sequence: CDR1 SGHVS, CDR2 FQNEAQ. CDR3 length: 15 residues. V lost 4 bases and J lost 1, with 11 bases in between. The sequenced part of the CDR3 DNA is TGTGCCAGCAGCTGGGTGACGGGTTCCTACAATGAG. Translation gives CASSWVTGSYNE. Given in full, the CDR3 is CASSWVTGSYNEQFF.

A note on this clone: The read ends 3 residues before the CDR3 terminus; that terminus is restored from the germline J gene. The chain is built from TRBV19 and TRBJ2-7; D possibly corresponds to TRBD1 (6 bases). Germline CDR1 and CDR2: LNHDA and SQIVND (reference sequence). This CDR3 has 12 amino acids. V gave up 8 bases and J gave up 6 bases, with 14 bases separating them. The CDR3 DNA, read in part, is TGTGCCAGTCGACCGAGAGGGGGCGAG. It specifies CASRPRGGE. The whole CDR3 is CASRPRGGEQYF.

With respect to this clone: The read ends 3 residues before the CDR3 terminus; that terminus is restored from the germline J gene. The chain is built from TRBV5-1 and TRBJ1-1; TRBD1 aligns across 8 bases. The CDR3 length is 15 residues. V was clipped by 0 bases and J by 3 bases; unmatched bases: 4. Germline V gene data show CDR1 as SGHRS and CDR2 as YFSETQ. The CDR3 DNA, read in part, is TGCGCCAGCAGCTTGGGTCCGGGACAGGACACTGAA. Its protein is CASSLGPGQDTE. The full CDR3 protein reads CASSLGPGQDTEAFF.

Details on this clone: Read data end 3 residues before the CDR3 end; the end is taken from the germline J gene. This chain links TRBV30 with TRBJ1-6; D gene uncertain. Germline assignment: CDR1 GTSNPN and CDR2 SVGIG (reference sequence). V was clipped by 2 bases and J by 8 bases, with 4 bases between them. The length of the CDR3 is 11 residues. The DNA read from the CDR3 is TGTGCCTGGAGTCGGGATTCACCC. It yields the protein CAWSRDSP. The CDR3 reads in full as CAWSRDSPLHF.

In regard to this clone: The read gets to within 3 residues of the CDR3 end, and the germline J gene fills in the rest. This chain links TRBV6-4 with TRBJ1-2; TRBD1 aligns across 8 bases. Germline V gene data show CDR1 as MRHNA and CDR2 as SNTAGT. The CDR3 length is 13 residues. The V and J ends lost 7 bases and 3 bases, in that order; junction bases with no gene match: 4. The part of the CDR3 DNA that was read is TGTGCCAGCACGCGGACAGGGTACTATGGC. Translating gives CASTRTGYYG. The full CDR3 sequence reads CASTRTGYYGYTF.

Concerning this clone: Coverage ceases 3 residues before the CDR3 finishes, and the germline J gene fills in the end. The V and J genes are TRBV10-1 and TRBJ1-1; 7 nucleotides line up with TRBD1. After removal of 0 bases from V and 3 bases from J, the junction contained 4 bases not matched to a gene. This CDR3 has 15 amino acids. Germline V gives CDR1 WNHNN, CDR2 SYGVQD (reference sequence). The sequenced CDR3 bases are TGCGCCAGCAGTGAGTCGAGACAGGGATACACTGAA. Encoded protein: CASSESRQGYTE. The full CDR3 reads CASSESRQGYTEAFF.

About this clone: The CDR3 is cut off 3 residues early in the read; its end comes from the germline J gene. The rearrangement links TRBV2 to TRBJ1-1, with D possibly matching TRBD1 (6 bases). The CDR3 consists of 14 residues. The germline CDR1 and CDR2 sequences are SNHLY and FYNNEI. The V end was cut by 5 bases, the J end by 1 base, with 11 bases between. The DNA read from the CDR3 is TGTGCCAGCAGTCGCCAGGGGCAGAACACTGAA. It translates to CASSRQGQNTE. The full CDR3 protein is CASSRQGQNTEAFF.

Note on this clone: The CDR3 end is not reached by the read, which stops 3 residues before it; the germline J gene fills it in. The J gene is TRBJ2-1, the V gene TRBV7-2; D unclear. The CDR3 consists of 14 residues. V was trimmed by 1 base and J by 3 bases, leaving 7 bases between them. Germline CDR1 SGHTA, CDR2 FQGNSA. CDR3 DNA, as far as it was read: TGTGCCAGCAGCTTAGTTACTGGCTACAATGAG. Translated: CASSLVTGYNE. The full CDR3 sequence reads CASSLVTGYNEQFF.

About this clone itself: Read data end 3 residues before the CDR3 end; the end is taken from the germline J gene. This chain joins TRBV5-4 and TRBJ2-2, with D perhaps matching TRBD1 (5 bases). CDR1 and CDR2 from the germline V gene are SGHNT and YYREEE (reference sequence). The CDR3 loop spans 15 amino acids. V lost 2 bases and J lost 7, with 15 bases in between. This chain's CDR3 is CASSFRQGTGGELFF. The sequenced part of the CDR3 DNA is TGTGCCAGCAGCTTTCGGCAGGGAACGGGCGGGGAG.

Of note for this clone: The read terminates 3 residues ahead of where the CDR3 ends, so the germline J gene completes it. V gene TRBV7-8 combines with J gene TRBJ2-2; TRBD2 agrees at 12 bases. The CDR3 contains 18 residues. Germline CDR1 is SGHVS and CDR2 is FQNEAQ. J was trimmed by 3 bases and V by 0 bases; bases with no gene match: 5. This CDR3 reads CASSLALAGGRHTGELFF. The sequenced part of the CDR3 DNA is TGTGCCAGCAGCTTAGCGCTAGCGGGAGGGCGTCACACCGGGGAG.

Comments on this clone: The read falls 3 residues short of the CDR3 end, and the missing part is taken from the germline J gene. This chain links TRBV6-1 with TRBJ2-5; the match to TRBD1 covers 8 bases. J was trimmed by 4 bases and V by 1 base; bases with no gene match: 17. The CDR3 spans 19 residues. The V gene's germline CDR1 is MNHNS and CDR2 SASEGT. The CDR3 here is CASSEGQGASFISGETQYF. CDR3 DNA, as far as it was read: TGTGCCAGCAGTGAAGGGCAGGGGGCGAGTTTTATTTCCGGAGAGACC.

On this clone: The read ends 3 residues before the CDR3 terminus; that terminus is restored from the germline J gene. This chain connects TRBV29-1 to TRBJ2-1; 13 positions match TRBD2. CDR1 is SQVTM, CDR2 ANQGSEA, per germline. This CDR3 spans 14 amino acids. J was trimmed by 6 bases and V by 5 bases; bases with no gene match: 4. The CDR3 DNA, read in part, is TGCAGCGTTCTTACTAGCGGGAGGGCCAATGAG. Translation: CSVLTSGRANE. The entire CDR3 sequence reads CSVLTSGRANEQFF.

On this clone: The missing CDR3 end, 3 residues past where the read stops, is filled in from the germline J gene. J is TRBJ1-5 and V is TRBV4-1; D ambiguous. The germline gives CDR1 MGHRA, CDR2 YSYEKL. V lost 1 base and J 7 bases, leaving 11 bases between the germline ends. The CDR3 contains 14 residues. CDR3 loop: CASSQVSQVQPQHF. The CDR3 DNA, read in part, is TGCGCCAGCAGCCAAGTTTCGCAGGTCCAGCCC.

With regard to this clone: A read error may account for a junction end that differs from germline. Read sequence stops 3 residues before the CDR3 end, and the germline J gene provides the missing end. J is TRBJ2-3 and V is TRBV28; 9 nucleotides agree with TRBD2. There are 16 residues in the CDR3. The V gene's germline CDR1 is MDHEN and CDR2 SYDVKM. The sequenced part of the CDR3 DNA is TGTGCCAGCAGTTTCCCCACCGGGACTAGCAGAGATACG. Translating gives CASSFPTGTSRDT. The entire CDR3 reads CASSFPTGTSRDTQYF.

With respect to this clone: The CDR3 extends 3 residues past the end of the read, so its final part is completed from the germline J gene. The gene calls are TRBV2 and TRBJ2-5; 7 positions agree with TRBD2. The CDR3 consists of 17 residues. Trimming took 3 bases from V and 4 from J; bases not matched to a gene: 14. CDR1 and CDR2 from the germline V gene are SNHLY and FYNNEI. Here the CDR3 reads CASSEGFSGLLGETQYF. The CDR3 bases that were read are TGTGCCAGCAGTGAGGGATTTAGCGGGCTCCTCGGAGAGACC.

A word on this clone: The DNA ends 3 residues before the CDR3 does, and the rest of the CDR3 is filled in from the germline J gene. Other nucleotide sequences from this sample produce the same CDR3. The chain links TRBV28 to TRBJ1-2; 8 bases are a match to TRBD1. The CDR3 runs to 14 residues. The V segment lost 2 bases and the J segment 4 bases; nucleotides outside the gene matches: 3. The germline gives CDR1 MDHEN, CDR2 SYDVKM. CDR3 DNA (partial): TGTGCCAGCAGTTTAGACCAGGGGGCCTATGGC. Translation gives CASSLDQGAYG. The entire CDR3 reads CASSLDQGAYGYTF.

On this clone: The CDR3 extends 3 residues past the end of the read, so its final part is completed from the germline J gene. The gene calls are TRBV27 and TRBJ2-7; TRBD2 might be the D (5 bases). Per the germline V gene, CDR1 is MNHEY and CDR2 is SMNVEV (reference sequence). This CDR3 has 14 amino acids. Trimming cost V 3 bases and J 0 bases, with 9 bases left between them. CDR3 DNA (partial): TGTGCCAGCAGTTTCGCCGGGGACTCCTACGAG. This translates into CASSFAGDSYE. The CDR3, in full, reads CASSFAGDSYEQYF.

In regard to this clone: The read comes to an end 3 residues before the CDR3 does, leaving the germline J gene to fill in the end. The genes are TRBV20-1 and TRBJ2-7, with 8 positions matching TRBD2. CDR1 is DFQATT, CDR2 SNEGSKA, per germline (reference sequence). CDR3 length equals 15 residues. The V gene end was trimmed by 2 bases and the J gene end by 0 bases; junction bases not matched to a gene: 6. Here the CDR3 reads CSARPLAEISYEQYF. The DNA read from the CDR3 is TGCAGTGCTAGACCACTAGCGGAAATCTCCTACGAG.

Note on this clone: With the read ending 3 residues before the CDR3 end, the germline J gene is used to fill in that end. V usage is TRBV20-1 and J usage is TRBJ2-3; D is unclear. CDR3 length equals 15 residues. Trimming removed 0 bases from V and 3 bases from J, with 13 bases in between. Germline V lookup: CDR1 DFQATT, CDR2 SNEGSKA (reference sequence). The covered CDR3 bases are TGCAGTGCTAGAGATCCGTTGAAGGTTACAGATACG. This codes for CSARDPLKVTDT. The whole CDR3 protein is CSARDPLKVTDTQYF.

Comments on this clone: The read ends 3 residues shy of where the CDR3 ends; the end is completed using the germline J gene. The chain combines TRBV5-1 with TRBJ2-2; D may be TRBD1 (5 bases). Germline loops: CDR1 SGHRS, CDR2 YFSETQ. The CDR3 spans 14 residues. V dropped 4 bases and J dropped 5 bases, with 12 bases sitting between them. The CDR3: CASSPIRGTGELFF. The CDR3 bases that were read are TGCGCCAGCAGCCCAATTAGGGGTACCGGGGAG.

Regarding this clone: The read comes to an end 3 residues before the CDR3 does, leaving the germline J gene to fill in the end. The chain uses TRBV10-3 and TRBJ2-1; 7 nucleotides agree with TRBD1. The germline V gene encodes CDR1 ENHRY and CDR2 SYGVKD. This CDR3 is built from 16 residues. The V segment lost 8 bases and the J segment 6 bases; nucleotides outside the gene matches: 16. The CDR3 sequence is CAIRRTGQQLPNEQFF. The covered CDR3 bases are TGTGCCATCCGCCGAACGGGACAGCAGTTACCCAATGAG.

As regards this clone: The CDR3 goes on 3 residues after the read ends, and that part is filled in from the germline J gene. The chain combines TRBV20-1 with TRBJ1-3; D might be TRBD1 (6 bases). Germline values: CDR1 DFQATT, CDR2 SNEGSKA (reference sequence). The CDR3 is made up of 12 amino acids. V was clipped by 6 bases and J by 2 bases, with 8 bases between them. Incomplete CDR3 DNA: TGCAGTGCATGGACAGCTGGAAACACC. Translation gives CSAWTAGNT. The complete CDR3 protein is CSAWTAGNTIYF.